Only one count was recorded for the clone carrying this TCR beta chain. Its antigen remains unidentified. The V segment lost 6 bases and the J segment 3 bases; nucleotides outside the gene matches: 6. The CDR3 is made up of 14 amino acids. This sample stems from a study of T cell repertoires in cytomegalovirus infection. Study information: Indications of both CMV infection and matching HLA type were provided by public TCR beta signatures.

TCRdb called the reads again in MiXCR, with one record for every CDR3 protein. The sample carries roughly 78,000 distinct CDR3 sequences, roughly 37% recorded once. V is TRBV12-3 or TRBV12-4 and J is TRBJ1-1; TRBD1 agrees at 8 bases. The sample in question was CD8+ T cells from cultured PBMCs, obtained from culture after CMV antigen stimulation. This sequence originates from a human donor in good health (CMV status not recorded). Some clones in this sample may be carry-over from other donors' samples. CDR3: CASRQDRVDTEAFF. The CDR3 DNA reads as TGTGCCAGCAGACAGGACAGGGTTGACACTGAAGCTTTCTTT.